The 21 T cell receptor beta chains below all came from one sample that was sequenced in a study of graft-versus-host responses after intestinal transplantation. Processing of graft tissue released intraepithelial and lamina propria lymphocytes. The data were produced by immunoSEQ multiplex PCR, yet TCRdb's version contains in-frame clones alone and is incomplete. The sample has fewer than 20,000 clones, almost 80% seen once. Material: ileum tissue, obtained roughly 460 days after intestinal transplant. The receptors derive from a human patient who received an intestinal transplant, so some T cells may come from the graft donor.

The chain is built from TRBV19 and TRBJ1-4; no firm D call. Germline CDR1 and CDR2: LNHDA and SQIVND (reference sequence). This CDR3 spans 11 amino acids. Deletions cut 3 bases from V and 8 bases from J, with 4 bases between. CDR3 loop: CASSIGEKLFF. The CDR3 bases are TGTGCCAGTAGTATCGGGGAAAAACTGTTTTTT.

The rearrangement uses TRBV6-4 and TRBJ2-3; 9 positions match TRBD2. The CDR3 sequence is 16 residues long. Germline lookup yields CDR1 MRHNA and CDR2 SNTAGT. V shed 5 bases, J shed 2 bases, and the junction held 8 bases outside the gene matches. The CDR3 region has the DNA TGTGCCAGCAGTCCCCTGGCGGGGGGGCTCACAGATACGCAGTATTTT. Protein: CASSPLAGGLTDTQYF.

The chain uses TRBV18 and TRBJ2-1; D possibly corresponds to TRBD1 (5 bases). Trimming took 0 bases from V and 9 from J, leaving 18 bases between them. From germline, CDR1 is KGHSH and CDR2 LQKENI. The CDR3 contains 16 residues. The CDR3 DNA sequence: TGTGCCAGCTCACCACCAAAAAGGCAGGGTATGGGTGAGCAGTTCTTC. As protein: CASSPPKRQGMGEQFF.

The rearrangement joins TRBV29-1 to TRBJ1-2, with a possible D match to TRBD1 (6 bases). Trimming left V 6 bases short and J 4 bases short, with 15 bases between. Germline lookup yields CDR1 SQVTM and CDR2 ANQGSEA. The CDR3 loop spans 13 amino acids. The CDR3 nucleotides are TGCAGCGTGGCAGGGGCACAGACCTATGGCTACACCTTC. As protein: CSVAGAQTYGYTF.

As regards this clone: The sample has other DNA sequences that encode this CDR3 too. The chain couples TRBV9 to TRBJ1-5; D may be TRBD1 (5 bases). The germline V and J ends were trimmed by 4 bases and 4 bases, with 15 bases remaining between them. Germline-derived CDR1 and CDR2 are SGDLS and YYNGEE. The CDR3 has 15 residues. CDR3 DNA: TGTGCCAGCAGCCCACGTCCGGACATAAATCAGCCCCAGCATTTT. It is translated as CASSPRPDINQPQHF.

This rearrangement joins TRBV7-2 to TRBJ2-5, with 9 bases lining up with TRBD1. CDR1 and CDR2 (germline): SGHTA, FQGNSA. The junction had 1 base not matched to a gene; V was cut back by 4 bases and J by 4 bases. The CDR3 spans 13 residues. The CDR3 DNA follows: TGTGCCAGCAGCTGGGGACAGGGAGAGACCCAGTACTTC. This encodes CASSWGQGETQYF.

The rearrangement uses TRBV7-8 and TRBJ2-3; D remains unclear. The V end was cut by 5 bases, the J end by 4 bases, with 13 bases between. This CDR3 contains 14 residues. Germline CDR1 is SGHVS and CDR2 is FQNEAQ. The DNA of the CDR3 is TGTGCCAGCAGCCCCTGGGCTCCGGCAGATACGCAGTATTTT. Residues: CASSPWAPADTQYF.

The genes are TRBV10-1 and TRBJ2-5, with D possibly being TRBD1 or TRBD2 (5 bases each). Trimming removed 2 bases at V and 11 bases at J, with 21 bases between. CDR1 is WNHNN, CDR2 SYGVQD, per germline (reference sequence). CDR3 size: 15 residues. The CDR3 region is CASSEVVGPSWEQYF. The DNA of the CDR3 is TGCGCCAGCAGTGAGGTGGTGGGGCCCTCCTGGGAGCAGTACTTC.

The CDR3 is CASKLRDPKNTEAFF. CDR3 sequence (DNA): TGTGCCAGCAAGCTCAGGGATCCCAAGAACACTGAAGCTTTCTTT. This rearrangement joins TRBV5-8 to TRBJ1-1; possible D gene TRBD1, 5 bases. This CDR3 has 15 residues. Looked up from germline, CDR1 is SGHTS and CDR2 is YDEGEE. Trimming took off 6 bases at V and 1 base at J, with 16 bases between the two ends.

The rearrangement joins TRBV18 to TRBJ2-3, with D possibly TRBD2 on 5 matching bases. Deletions cut 3 bases from V and 4 bases from J, with 20 bases between. The V gene's germline CDR1 is KGHSH and CDR2 LQKENI. The length of the CDR3 is 17 residues. The CDR3 DNA sequence: TGTGCCAGCTCACCTACGGACGGGCCGACTAAGGCAGATACGCAGTATTTT. It yields the protein CASSPTDGPTKADTQYF.

This chain joins TRBV5-6 and TRBJ1-6, with a tentative D call TRBD1 (6 bases). Between the trimmed V and J ends, which lost 4 bases and 9 bases, there was a span of 14 bases. The CDR3 has 14 amino acids. The V gene's germline CDR1 is SGHDT and CDR2 YYEEEE. CDR3 sequence reads: CASSNQDRVSPLHF. CDR3 nucleotides: TGTGCCAGCAGCAATCAGGACAGAGTTTCACCCCTCCACTTT.

This clone was seen a few times. This chain joins TRBV12-5 and TRBJ2-7; no definite D call. V lost 7 bases, J lost 4 bases, and 11 bases lay in between. Germline assignment: CDR1 LGHNT and CDR2 FRNRAP. This CDR3 has 12 amino acids. The CDR3 region is CASAPELYEQYF. The CDR3 DNA is TGTGCTAGTGCCCCAGAACTATACGAGCAGTACTTC.

The chain is built from TRBV5-6 and TRBJ2-7; D unresolved. The V and J ends lost 0 bases and 0 bases respectively, with 4 bases between them. This CDR3 is 13 amino acids long. Germline CDR1 is SGHDT and CDR2 is YYEEEE. The CDR3: CASSLGSSYEQYF. CDR3 nucleotides: TGTGCCAGCAGCTTGGGCAGCTCCTACGAGCAGTACTTC.

This clone was observed a few times. The CDR3: CASSAGTGGNQPQHF. The CDR3 DNA reads as TGTGCCAGCAGTGCCGGGACAGGGGGCAATCAGCCCCAGCATTTT. The gene calls are TRBV2 and TRBJ1-5, with TRBD1 matching 10 bases. This CDR3 is 15 amino acids long. Per germline, CDR1 SNHLY and CDR2 FYNNEI. J gave up 2 bases and V 4 bases, and 2 bases lay outside the gene matches.

The chain uses TRBV19 and TRBJ2-5; 9 bases fit TRBD1. Gene TRBJ2-7 matches the end of the DNA better, so the J call may be wrong. CDR1 is LNHDA and CDR2 is SQIVND in the germline V gene (reference sequence). CDR3 length: 13 amino acids. The CDR3 nucleotides read TGTGCCAGTAGTCCGGGGACAGGGAACGAGCAGTACTTC. Amino acids: CASSPGTGNEQYF.

This rearrangement joins TRBV19 to TRBJ2-1, with 7 bases aligning to TRBD2. CDR1 and CDR2 (germline): LNHDA, SQIVND (reference sequence). V dropped 8 bases and J dropped 12; count of bases not matched to a gene: 22. This CDR3 region has 16 residues. DNA of the CDR3: TGTGCCAGTCACGGGGAGGGGACCATCCGGCGGGCGAGGCAGTTCTTC. Translating it yields CASHGEGTIRRARQFF.

V is TRBV5-5 and J is TRBJ1-5; 7 nucleotides line up with TRBD1. The ends lost 4 bases at V and 4 bases at J; junction bases unmatched: 8. The germline gives CDR1 SGHKS, CDR2 YYEKEE (reference sequence). CDR3 length equals 15 residues. As DNA, the CDR3 is TGTGCCAGCAGCCTGGGGGCAGGGGGGAATCAGCCCCAGCATTTT. Translated: CASSLGAGGNQPQHF. The whole variable domain, remainder taken from reference TRBV5-5 and TRBJ1-5, is DAGVTQSPTHLIKTRGQQVTLRCSPISGHKSVSWYQQVLGQGPQFIFQYYEKEERGRGNFPDRFSARQFPNYSSELNVNALLLGDSALYLCASSLGAGGNQPQHFGDGTRLSIL.

The chain joins TRBV6-5 to TRBJ2-1; TRBD1 aligns across 8 bases. Trimming at V came to 6 bases and at J to 14 bases, leaving 18 bases not matched to a gene. The CDR3 contains 15 residues. Germline-derived CDR1 and CDR2 are MNHEY and SVGAGI. The DNA of the CDR3 is TGTGCCAGCAGCCACCGGGACAGGTGGCCCGATAGAGAGTTCTTC. Translating it yields CASSHRDRWPDREFF.

In its sample, this clone was seen once. The J gene is TRBJ2-7, the V gene TRBV5-1; D call uncertain. The V gene's germline CDR1 is SGHRS and CDR2 YFSETQ. V lost 4 bases and J 1 base, leaving 15 bases between the germline ends. The CDR3 length is 15 residues. The chain's CDR3 is CASSEDGQDSYEQYF. The CDR3 nucleotides are TGCGCCAGCAGCGAAGACGGGCAGGATTCCTACGAGCAGTACTTC.

V gene TRBV5-1 combines with J gene TRBJ2-5; TRBD1 is a possible D gene (6 bases). The CDR3 length is 14 residues. Germline loops: CDR1 SGHRS, CDR2 YFSETQ. The V end was cut by 3 bases, the J end by 1 base, with 10 bases between. The CDR3 reads CASSSQGFQETQYF. CDR3 nucleotide sequence: TGCGCCAGCAGCTCCCAGGGGTTCCAAGAGACCCAGTACTTC.

A word on this clone: Other nucleotide sequences in the sample specify the same CDR3. The J gene is TRBJ2-2, the V gene TRBV7-3; the match to TRBD2 covers 11 bases. Losses at the gene ends were 3 bases for V and 5 bases for J; bases not matched to a gene: 5. The length of the CDR3 is 16 residues. Germline V lookup: CDR1 SGHTA, CDR2 FQGTGA. In DNA form, the CDR3 reads TGTGCCAGCAGCTTCCTAGCGGGGGGAATGACCGGGGAGCTGTTTTTT. Protein product: CASSFLAGGMTGELFF. The whole variable domain, remainder taken from reference TRBV7-3 and TRBJ2-2, is GAGVSQTPSNKVTEKGKYVELRCDPISGHTALYWYRQSLGQGPEFLIYFQGTGAADDSGLPNDRFFAVRPEGSVSTLKIQRTERGDSAVYLCASSFLAGGMTGELFFGEGSRLTVL.